The rows below give T cell receptor beta chains drawn from one sample of a study of blood T cell repertoires in COVID-19. Profiling relied on immunoSEQ multiplex PCR, and the TCRdb table lists in-frame clones only, not all of them. Of around 280,000 clones detected, 75% to 90% appear once; the ten largest clones hold less than 2.5%. Sequencing was performed on peripheral blood. These TCRs come from a woman aged 30 to 39 who had recovered from COVID-19. The conserved cysteine and the conserved F or W are not part of the CDR3 here. The order of the fields is V gene, J gene, CDR3 protein.

V gene: TRBV3-1/TRBV3-2
J gene: TRBJ1-6
CDR3 protein: ASSIRGSNSPLH

V gene: TRBV5-8
J gene: TRBJ2-7
CDR3 protein: ASSLDLAGAHEQY

V gene: TRBV7-9
J gene: TRBJ2-2
CDR3 protein: ASRLTASGELF

V gene: TRBV11-2
J gene: TRBJ2-7
CDR3 protein: ASSFYRGAYEQY

V gene: TRBV5-1
J gene: TRBJ2-7
CDR3 protein: ASGVAGVSGEQY

V gene: TRBV4-1
J gene: TRBJ1-2
CDR3 protein: ASSQDLLGYGYT

V gene: TRBV28
J gene: TRBJ1-6
CDR3 protein: AARRGRGYNSPLH

V gene: TRBV28
J gene: TRBJ2-7
CDR3 protein: ASSRTSGLYEQY

V gene: TRBV7-9
J gene: TRBJ2-5
CDR3 protein: ASSFARQGVETQY

V gene: TRBV18
J gene: TRBJ2-3
CDR3 protein: ASSASVAADTQY

V gene: TRBV25-1
J gene: TRBJ1-4
CDR3 protein: ASSVSRGQNEKLF

V gene: TRBV12-3/TRBV12-4
J gene: TRBJ2-7
CDR3 protein: ASSPPGEDEQY

V gene: TRBV9
J gene: TRBJ2-3
CDR3 protein: ASSVAPPDTQY

V gene: TRBV12-5
J gene: TRBJ2-1
CDR3 protein: ASGASGTGWDEQF

V gene: TRBV7-2
J gene: TRBJ2-2
CDR3 protein: ASSLMAGGELF

V gene: TRBV11-2
J gene: TRBJ2-7
CDR3 protein: ASSLPGGGTYEQY

V gene: TRBV6-5
J gene: TRBJ1-6
CDR3 protein: ASRTKISPLH

V gene: TRBV11-2
J gene: TRBJ2-7
CDR3 protein: ASSAIPGTPSYEQY

V gene: TRBV21-1
J gene: TRBJ2-7
CDR3 protein: ASSNLPSRESPYEQY

V gene: TRBV5-4
J gene: TRBJ2-6
CDR3 protein: ASSSAAGNGANVLT

V gene: TRBV11-2
J gene: TRBJ2-3
CDR3 protein: ASSLQIGTGRGAADTQY

V gene: TRBV5-1
J gene: TRBJ2-6
CDR3 protein: ASSWGQGPGANVLT

V gene: TRBV10-3
J gene: TRBJ1-6
CDR3 protein: AIKPTTGGENSPLH

V gene: TRBV11-2
J gene: TRBJ1-1
CDR3 protein: ASSLGDRGVSEAF